The 26 T cell receptor beta chains below were found in one sample sequenced in a study of T-cell reconstitution after alpha-beta-depleted transplantation in children. Preparation of the TCRbeta library involved a method that used unique molecular identifiers. TCRdb re-called the PCR reads through MiXCR, storing one row per CDR3 protein. Among about 250,000 distinct CDR3 sequences, about 24% were seen once, and the ten largest hold more than 4.5%. Sequenced material: PBMCs, mostly from graft donor cells, taken 360 days after TCRalphabeta/CD19-depleted stem cell transplant. The receptors were sampled from a female patient aged 2-10 years who had a stem cell transplant for congenital amegakaryocytic thrombocytopenia, so the T cells may come from the graft donor.

The chain uses TRBV10-3 and TRBJ2-1; 10 bases fit TRBD2. The CDR3 spans 14 residues. Per the germline V gene, CDR1 is ENHRY and CDR2 is SYGVKD. V lost 10 bases to trimming and J lost 5 bases; unmatched junction nucleotides: 8. The CDR3 nucleotides read TGTGCCACCCTAGCGGGGGCTAAAGACAATGAGCAGTTCTTC. Translation: CATLAGAKDNEQFF.

This clonotype was found a few times. The chain has TRBV24-1 and TRBJ2-5, with D maybe TRBD1 (6 bases). Trimming stripped 3 bases from V and 3 bases from J, with 13 bases between. Germline V lookup: CDR1 KGHDR, CDR2 SFDVKD. The CDR3 covers 15 residues. The CDR3 reads CATSDARQVEETQYF. The CDR3 DNA reads TGTGCCACCAGTGATGCCAGACAGGTTGAAGAGACCCAGTACTTC.

The J gene is TRBJ1-1, the V gene TRBV20-1, with a possible D match to TRBD1 (6 bases). Germline CDR1 DFQATT, CDR2 SNEGSKA (reference sequence). The V gene lost 2 bases and the J gene lost 4 bases, with 17 bases spanning the gap. The CDR3 runs to 15 residues. CDR3 in DNA: TGCAGTGCTAGAACCCCCTACAGGGTGGGCACTGAAGCTTTCTTT. This sequence encodes CSARTPYRVGTEAFF.

Notes on this clonotype: A much larger clone sits a single nucleotide away, making a read error possible. The chain is built from TRBV3-1 and TRBJ2-3; D remains unclear. Germline V gene lookup returns CDR1 LGHDT and CDR2 YNNKEL (reference sequence). This CDR3 spans 11 amino acids. V shed 3 bases and J shed 2 bases, with 0 bases lying between them. The CDR3, as DNA: TGTGCCAGCAGCCACACAGATACGCAGTATTTT. This translates into CASSHTDTQYF.

V gene TRBV4-1 combines with J gene TRBJ1-3; D is unresolved. V dropped 6 bases and J dropped 4 bases, with 10 bases sitting between them. The CDR3 covers 13 residues. Per germline, CDR1 MGHRA and CDR2 YSYEKL. CDR3 loop: CASRQFSGNTIYF. The CDR3, as DNA: TGCGCCAGCAGGCAATTTTCGGGAAACACCATATATTTT.

This clonotype was found a few times. This chain uses TRBV5-1 with TRBJ2-3; D is ambiguous. The CDR3 has 16 residues. CDR1 SGHRS and CDR2 YFSETQ come from the germline V gene. Between the trimmed V and J ends, which lost 4 bases and 0 bases, there was a span of 15 bases. In DNA, the CDR3 is TGCGCCAGCAGCCGTCGACCACTGTTCAGCACAGATACGCAGTATTTT. It codes for CASSRRPLFSTDTQYF.

This clonotype was recorded a few times. The V gene is TRBV7-8, the J gene TRBJ2-1; D is uncertain. Germline V gene lookup returns CDR1 SGHVS and CDR2 FQNEAQ. V was clipped by 2 bases and J by 6 bases, with 11 bases between them. The CDR3 extends over 14 amino acids. The CDR3 coding sequence is TGTGCCAGCAGCTTAACGGCCCCGACCAATGAGCAGTTCTTC. Residues: CASSLTAPTNEQFF.

J is TRBJ2-6 and V is TRBV7-9; D is unclear. Germline V lookup: CDR1 SEHNR, CDR2 FQNEAQ (reference sequence). V shed 5 bases and J shed 0 bases, with 8 bases lying between them. This CDR3 spans 15 amino acids. The CDR3 loop reads CASSPRSSGANVLTF. CDR3 bases: TGTGCCAGCAGCCCAAGAAGCTCTGGGGCCAACGTCCTGACTTTC.

Only a few counts were recorded for this clonotype. The chain links TRBV27 to TRBJ2-1; tentatively, D is TRBD2 (6 bases). Deletions cut 2 bases from V and 6 bases from J, with 14 bases between. Per the germline V gene, CDR1 is MNHEY and CDR2 is SMNVEV (reference sequence). This CDR3 comprises 15 residues. The CDR3 DNA is TGTGCCAGCAGTTTAATCGGCGGGGTGGCCAATGAGCAGTTCTTC. Amino acid sequence: CASSLIGGVANEQFF.

The chain has TRBV28 and TRBJ2-3; the D is unclear. V was pared by 5 bases and J by 6 bases, with 9 bases between. The CDR3 spans 12 residues. CDR1 and CDR2 from the germline V gene are MDHEN and SYDVKM. CDR3 protein: CASSTTWDTQYF. The CDR3 coding sequence is TGTGCCAGCAGTACCACTTGGGATACGCAGTATTTT.

The chain couples TRBV7-7 to TRBJ1-1; D gene uncertain. The V end was cut by 2 bases, the J end by 4 bases, with 8 bases between. Germline values: CDR1 SSHAT, CDR2 FNYEAQ (reference sequence). This CDR3 spans 13 amino acids. Written as DNA, the CDR3 is TGTGCCAGCAGCTTACGGTCGGGCACTGAAGCTTTCTTT. It yields the protein CASSLRSGTEAFF.

This clonotype was counted only a few times. The chain uses TRBV27 and TRBJ1-2, with 7 positions matching TRBD1. The J segment lost 8 bases and the V segment lost 2 bases, leaving 14 bases of the junction unmatched. This CDR3 is 16 amino acids long. Germline V gene sequence: CDR1 MNHEY, CDR2 SMNVEV (reference sequence). The CDR3 region is CASSLRPLQGEWGYTF. The CDR3 region has the DNA TGTGCCAGCAGTTTACGCCCACTCCAGGGGGAGTGGGGCTACACCTTC.

This clonotype appeared many times. This sequence joins TRBV29-1 and TRBJ2-2, with a weak D call TRBD1 (5 bases). Germline V gene lookup returns CDR1 SQVTM and CDR2 ANQGSEA. The CDR3 consists of 13 residues. The V end was cut by 7 bases, the J end by 0 bases, with 9 bases between. This CDR3 is CSGWTPNTGELFF. CDR3 in DNA: TGCAGCGGGTGGACACCGAACACCGGGGAGCTGTTTTTT.

Only a few counts were recorded for this clonotype. The chain uses TRBV20-1 and TRBJ2-7; a weak D match, TRBD2 (6 bases). Germline V gives CDR1 DFQATT, CDR2 SNEGSKA (reference sequence). CDR3 length: 13 amino acids. Trimming stripped 7 bases from V and 0 bases from J, with 13 bases between. In DNA form, the CDR3 reads TGCAGTGTCAGCCAGGACTACTCCTACGAGCAGTACTTC. This sequence encodes CSVSQDYSYEQYF.

The J gene is TRBJ2-1, the V gene TRBV6-5, with 7 nucleotides matching TRBD2. The germline gives CDR1 MNHEY, CDR2 SVGAGI. J gave up 7 bases and V 2 bases, and 2 bases lay outside the gene matches. The CDR3 is 13 residues long. CDR3 loop: CASSYGGVNEQFF. In nucleotides, the CDR3 is TGTGCCAGCAGTTACGGGGGGGTAAATGAGCAGTTCTTC.

A few counts support this clonotype. The chain joins TRBV27 to TRBJ1-2; no clear D. CDR1 and CDR2 (germline): MNHEY, SMNVEV (reference sequence). The ends were cut back, 6 bases at V and 1 base at J, with 6 bases in the middle. The CDR3 extends over 12 amino acids. The CDR3 protein is CASRGFNYGYTF. The DNA for the CDR3 is TGTGCCAGCAGGGGGTTTAACTATGGCTACACCTTC.

The chain uses TRBV4-1 and TRBJ2-5, with 9 nucleotides matching TRBD1. CDR1 and CDR2 (germline): MGHRA, YSYEKL. Germline trimming cut 4 bases from V and 4 bases from J; bases unmatched to any gene: 7. The CDR3 runs to 15 residues. This chain's CDR3 is CASSPYRTGVETQYF. The CDR3 DNA sequence: TGCGCCAGCAGCCCATACCGGACAGGGGTAGAGACCCAGTACTTC.

The gene calls are TRBV5-1 and TRBJ2-7; D may be TRBD2 (7 bases). This CDR3 comprises 13 residues. Deletions cut 5 bases from V and 3 bases from J, with 12 bases between. Germline V gene data show CDR1 as SGHRS and CDR2 as YFSETQ. The CDR3: CASRSGGGYEQYF. The DNA for the CDR3 is TGCGCCAGCAGGTCGGGGGGCGGCTACGAGCAGTACTTC. Full variable domain (remainder filled in from reference TRBV5-1 and TRBJ2-7): KAGVTQTPRYLIKTRGQQVTLSCSPISGHRSVSWYQQTPGQGLQFLFEYFSETQRNKGNFPGRFSGRQFSNSRSEMNVSTLELGDSALYLCASRSGGGYEQYFGPGTRLTVT.

This clonotype was observed at least ten times. The chain uses TRBV12-3 or TRBV12-4 and TRBJ2-2; TRBD1 is a possible D gene (5 bases). The V end lost 6 bases, the J end lost 3 bases, and 11 bases lay between the germline ends. This CDR3 is 14 amino acids long. CDR3 sequence reads: CASSRQTYTGELFF. As DNA, the CDR3 is TGTGCCAGCAGCCGACAGACCTACACCGGGGAGCTGTTTTTT.

The chain recombines TRBV27 with TRBJ1-4; no definite D call. CDR3 length equals 14 residues. Germline V gives CDR1 MNHEY, CDR2 SMNVEV (reference sequence). V lost 2 bases to trimming and J lost 8 bases, with 12 bases between them. CDR3 DNA sequence: TGTGCCAGCAGTTTACGCAGCATGCGGGAAAAACTGTTTTTT. Its protein product is CASSLRSMREKLFF.

This clonotype has a count of ten or more. The V call is TRBV3-1, the J call TRBJ2-1; 11 nucleotides match TRBD2. Trimming cost V 2 bases and J 4 bases; bases outside gene matches: 1. The CDR3 is made up of 15 amino acids. Germline CDR1 reads LGHDT; CDR2 reads YNNKEL (reference sequence). The CDR3 loop is CASSQLAGGYNEQFF. CDR3 in DNA: TGTGCCAGCAGCCAATTAGCGGGGGGGTACAATGAGCAGTTCTTC.

V gene TRBV10-3 combines with J gene TRBJ2-2; possibly TRBD2 for D (6 bases). V lost 5 bases and J lost 2, with 18 bases in between. In germline, CDR1 is ENHRY, CDR2 SYGVKD. This CDR3 has 17 amino acids. Here the CDR3 reads CAISTFLGGGNTGELFF. CDR3 nucleotide sequence: TGTGCCATCAGTACATTCCTTGGGGGAGGAAACACCGGGGAGCTGTTTTTT.

This clonotype was found a few times. V gene TRBV27 combines with J gene TRBJ1-1, with TRBD1 as a possible D gene (6 bases). With 5 bases removed from V and 1 base from J, the gap between germline ends came to 14 bases. CDR1 and CDR2 from the germline V gene are MNHEY and SMNVEV (reference sequence). The CDR3 has 15 residues. CDR3 sequence reads: CASSQGRGGNTEAFF. In DNA, the CDR3 is TGTGCCAGCAGTCAGGGAAGAGGGGGGAACACTGAAGCTTTCTTT.

This chain connects TRBV12-3 or TRBV12-4 to TRBJ1-4; D is undetermined. This CDR3 is 15 amino acids long. V lost 3 bases to trimming and J lost 8 bases, with 16 bases between them. The DNA of the CDR3 is TGTGCCAGCAGTTTGACCATCAATCAACTAGAAAAACTGTTTTTT. Translating it yields CASSLTINQLEKLFF.

The J gene is TRBJ2-5, the V gene TRBV2, with D hard to call. Germline V lookup: CDR1 SNHLY, CDR2 FYNNEI. V dropped 9 bases and J dropped 3 bases, with 20 bases sitting between them. This CDR3 comprises 15 residues. The CDR3 protein is CASEYDRTVKETQYF. Here the CDR3 DNA reads TGTGCCAGTGAATATGATAGGACGGTAAAAGAGACCCAGTACTTC. Full variable domain (remainder filled in from reference TRBV2 and TRBJ2-5): EPEVTQTPSHQVTQMGQEVILRCVPISNHLYFYWYRQILGQKVEFLVSFYNNEISEKSEIFDDQFSVERPDGSNFTLKIRSTKLEDSAMYFCASEYDRTVKETQYFGPGTRLLVL.

The chain carries TRBV4-1 and TRBJ2-6; 12 bases are shared with TRBD2. Germline trimming cut 3 bases from V and 0 bases from J; bases unmatched to any gene: 6. In germline, CDR1 is MGHRA, CDR2 YSYEKL. The CDR3 contains 19 residues. Written as DNA, the CDR3 is TGCGCCAGCAGCCATTGGACTAGCGGGGCAAGCTCTGGGGCCAACGTCCTGACTTTC. Its protein is CASSHWTSGASSGANVLTF.